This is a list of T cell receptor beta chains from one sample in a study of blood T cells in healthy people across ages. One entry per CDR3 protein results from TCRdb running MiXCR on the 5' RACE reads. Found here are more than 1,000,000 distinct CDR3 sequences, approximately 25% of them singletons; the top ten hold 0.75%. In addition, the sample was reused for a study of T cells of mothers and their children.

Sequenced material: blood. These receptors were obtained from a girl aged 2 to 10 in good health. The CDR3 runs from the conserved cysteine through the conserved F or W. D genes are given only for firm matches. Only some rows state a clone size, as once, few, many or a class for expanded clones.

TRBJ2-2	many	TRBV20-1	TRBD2	TGCAGTGCTAGAGATCTCACTAGCGGGCTCACCGGGGAGCTGTTTTTT	CSARDLTSGLTGELFF
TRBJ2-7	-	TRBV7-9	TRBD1	TGTGCCAGCAGCCTACGAGGGGGCAGTCTCTACGAGCAGTACTTC	CASSLRGGSLYEQYF
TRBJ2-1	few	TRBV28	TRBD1	TGTGCCAGCAGTTTATCCTCACCAGAACAGGCTCCGGGACAGGGGATTAGCTCCTACAATGAGCAGTTCTTC	CASSLSSPEQAPGQGISSYNEQFF
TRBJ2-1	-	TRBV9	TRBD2	TGTGCCAGCAGCGTAGGAGCGGGAGAGGGGGAGTTCTTC	CASSVGAGEGEFF
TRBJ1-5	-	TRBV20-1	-	TGCAGTGCTAGGGGGACGGAGTATAGCAATCAGCCCCAGCATTTT	CSARGTEYSNQPQHF
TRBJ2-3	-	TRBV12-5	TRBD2	TGTGCTAGTGGTTTGACTAGCGGGAGGCTTCCAATTAGCACAGATACGCAGTATTTT	CASGLTSGRLPISTDTQYF
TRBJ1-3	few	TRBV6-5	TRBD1	TGTGCCAGCAGTTACAGGGACAGGTCCGGAAACACCATATATTTT	CASSYRDRSGNTIYF
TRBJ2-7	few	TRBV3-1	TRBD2	TGTGCCAGCAGCGAGGGTAGCGGGACCGAGCAGTACTTC	CASSEGSGTEQYF
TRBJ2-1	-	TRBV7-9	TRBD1	TGTGCCAGCAGCTCCGGACAGGGGTGGCGAAATGAGCAGTTCTTC	CASSSGQGWRNEQFF
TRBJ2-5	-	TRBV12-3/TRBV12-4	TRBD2	TGTGCCAGCAGCGGGGGGACTTCGGGACTAGCGGAGACCCAGTACTTC	CASSGGTSGLAETQYF
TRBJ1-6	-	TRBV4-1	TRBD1	TGCGCCAGCAGACGAACCGGGACAGAAAATAATTCACCCCTCCACTTT	CASRRTGTENNSPLHF
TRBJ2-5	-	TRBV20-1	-	TGCAGTGCTGGCATGGGGGGAGAGCAAGAGACCCAGTACTTC	CSAGMGGEQETQYF
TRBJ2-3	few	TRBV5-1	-	TGCGCCAGCATGGGTCAGGGTTCCTCGCCAGATACGCAGTATTTT	CASMGQGSSPDTQYF
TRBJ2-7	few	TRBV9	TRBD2	TGTGCCAGCAGCGAGTCTAGCGGGAGGTACGAGCAGTACTTC	CASSESSGRYEQYF
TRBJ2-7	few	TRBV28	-	TGTGCCAGCAGTTCCCAGGGAGGCCTCCTCGAGCAGTACTTC	CASSSQGGLLEQYF
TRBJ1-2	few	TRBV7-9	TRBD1	TGTGCCAGCAGCTTCCAGACAGGGCAATATGGCTACACCTTC	CASSFQTGQYGYTF
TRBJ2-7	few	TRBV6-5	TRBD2	TGTGCCAGCAGTTTTACTCGCGGGGGTCCGCACTACGAGCAGTACTTC	CASSFTRGGPHYEQYF
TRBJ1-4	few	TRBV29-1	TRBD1	TGCAGCGCTGACGGCGGACAGGGTAATGAAAAACTGTTTTTT	CSADGGQGNEKLFF
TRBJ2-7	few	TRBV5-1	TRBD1	TGCGCCAGCAGGACTTCCGGGACAGTCTCCTACGAGCAGTACTTC	CASRTSGTVSYEQYF
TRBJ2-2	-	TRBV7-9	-	TGTGCCAGCAGTCGCTCACCGGGTCACGGCGGGGAGCTGTTTTTT	CASSRSPGHGGELFF
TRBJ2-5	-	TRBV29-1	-	TGCAGCGCCCTCAAACCAACAGAGACCCAGTACTTC	CSALKPTETQYF
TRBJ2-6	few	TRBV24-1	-	TGTGCCACCAGTGGGGGATGGGCGGCTGGGGCCAACGTCCTGACTTTC	CATSGGWAAGANVLTF
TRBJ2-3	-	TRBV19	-	TGTGCCAGTAAGCCCCAGGTCTTCACAGATACGCAGTATTTT	CASKPQVFTDTQYF
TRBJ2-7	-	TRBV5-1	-	TGCGCCAGCAGCTTGGGCTGGGGTGCCTACGAGCAGTACTTC	CASSLGWGAYEQYF
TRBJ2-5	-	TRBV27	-	TGTGCCAGCCGAAGGGCCGGTGACCAGTACTTC	CASRRAGDQYF
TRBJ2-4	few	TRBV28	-	TGTGCCAGCAGTTCGACCAAAAACATTCAGTACTTC	CASSSTKNIQYF
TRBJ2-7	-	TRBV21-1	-	TGTGCCAGCAGCAATTTATGTGAGATTCCCTACGAGCAGTACTTC	CASSNLCEIPYEQYF
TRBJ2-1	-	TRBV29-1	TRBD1	TGCAGCGCCGCGGCGACCACCGGGACAGGGGGTTACAATGAGCAGTTCTTC	CSAAATTGTGGYNEQFF
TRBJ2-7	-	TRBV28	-	TGTGCCAGCCCACCGACTAGGATGACTGGCTACGAGCAGTACTTC	CASPPTRMTGYEQYF